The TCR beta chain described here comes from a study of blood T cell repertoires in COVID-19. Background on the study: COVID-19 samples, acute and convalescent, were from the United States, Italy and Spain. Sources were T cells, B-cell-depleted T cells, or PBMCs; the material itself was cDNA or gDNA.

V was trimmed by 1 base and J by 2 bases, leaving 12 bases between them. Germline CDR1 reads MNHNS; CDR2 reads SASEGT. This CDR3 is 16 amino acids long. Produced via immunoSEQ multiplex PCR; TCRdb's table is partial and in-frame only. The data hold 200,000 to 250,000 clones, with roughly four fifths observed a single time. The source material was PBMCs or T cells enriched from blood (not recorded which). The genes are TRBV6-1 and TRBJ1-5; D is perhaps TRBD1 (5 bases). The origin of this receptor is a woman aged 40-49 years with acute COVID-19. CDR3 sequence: CASSEVSGFGNQPQHF. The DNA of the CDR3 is TGTGCCAGCAGTGAAGTTTCAGGGTTTGGCAATCAGCCCCAGCATTTT.